The sequence of this T cell receptor (beta chain) was determined in a study of blood T cell repertoires in COVID-19. The wider study: The United States, Italy and Spain supplied acute and convalescent COVID-19 samples. From T cells, B-cell-depleted T cells, or PBMCs came the material, which was cDNA or gDNA.

Trimming pared 6 bases from V and 2 bases from J, leaving 13 bases between. CDR1 KGHSH and CDR2 LQKENI come from the germline V gene. The CDR3 is 14 residues long. Seattle patient enrollment occurred during active infection, with longitudinal follow-up thereafter. This clone was picked up a small number of times. Methods used by the authors: Estimation of nucleated cell counts was performed using reference gene primer amplification. Only in-frame clones appear in the TCRdb table, and some are missing; sequencing was by immunoSEQ multiplex PCR. D and trimming were read from the DNA, whereas the V and J calls and clone size are those reported in that table. Of roughly 68,000 clones listed, 90% are singletons.

The receptor was derived from a man aged 45 to 65 with COVID-19, enrolled during active disease. Sequencing input: peripheral blood. The chain recombines TRBV18 with TRBJ1-1; possible D gene TRBD1, 5 bases. As DNA, the CDR3 is TGTGCCAGCTCGCCCGCCAGGGCTAACACTGAAGCTTTCTTT. Translated, it gives CASSPARANTEAFF.